This TCR beta chain derives from a study of cytomegalovirus exposure and HLA in healthy donors. Study results and caveats: TCR beta V- and J-gene trimming, according to a later analysis, was linked to a missense DCLRE1C variant. Cytomegalovirus-associated TCR beta chains were listed, numbering approximately 150. Apparent HLA restriction characterized most CMV-associated TCR beta chains in a later analysis. The classifier reportedly diagnosed cytomegalovirus status with high sensitivity and specificity.

Remarks on this clone: Its antigen is as yet unknown.

Vbeta (60) and Jbeta (13) primers were used in the PCR. Clones were sequenced by immunoSEQ multiplex PCR, and TCRdb holds only the in-frame ones, with some missing. The sample lists 100,000 to 150,000 clones; 70% to 85% were seen once. V was pared by 8 bases and J by 6 bases, with 17 bases between. The CDR3 runs to 15 residues. The germline V gene encodes CDR1 MNHEY and CDR2 SMNVEV (reference sequence). Sequencing was done on a sample of PBMCs. This sequence joins TRBV27 and TRBJ1-6; a possible D gene is TRBD1 (6 bases). The receptor comes from a woman aged 45-59 years in good health and CMV-seronegative. The DNA of the CDR3 is TGTGCCAGCCAAGACAGGTCGGTCGGTAATTCACCCCTCCACTTT. Amino acids: CASQDRSVGNSPLHF.